This TCR beta chain was identified in a study of blood T cell repertoires in COVID-19. Study in general: Material from acute and convalescent COVID-19 was sourced from the United States, Italy and Spain. Nucleic acid was either cDNA or gDNA, and it came from T cells, B-cell-depleted T cells, or PBMCs.

Authors' processing steps: Reference gene primers were amplified, and this amplification served to estimate nucleated cell counts. Sequenced by immunoSEQ multiplex PCR; TCRdb stores in-frame clones only, minus some. The V and J calls and clone size come from that table; D and trimming were worked out from the DNA. The sample shows some 150,000 clones, approximately 85% of them seen only once. The CDR3 runs 12 residues. Germline loops: CDR1 MNHNY, CDR2 SVGAGI (reference sequence). V lost 6 bases and J lost 7; bases outside the gene matches: 2. The sequenced sample was peripheral blood. This chain links TRBV6-6 with TRBJ2-1; 8 bases align to TRBD1. The TCR comes from a man aged 55-75 years who had recovered from COVID-19. The CDR3 reads CASSRQGNEQFF. The CDR3 DNA is TGTGCCAGCAGCCGACAGGGGAATGAGCAGTTCTTC.